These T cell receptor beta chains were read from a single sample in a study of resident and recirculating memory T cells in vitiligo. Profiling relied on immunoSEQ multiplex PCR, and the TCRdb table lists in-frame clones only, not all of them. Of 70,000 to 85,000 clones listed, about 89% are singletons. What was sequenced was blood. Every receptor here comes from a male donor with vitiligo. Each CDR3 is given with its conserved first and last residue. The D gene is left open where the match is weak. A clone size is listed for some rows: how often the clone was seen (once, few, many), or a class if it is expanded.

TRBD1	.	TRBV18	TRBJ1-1	TGTGCCAGCTCACCAGGAGCTCCGGGACAGTTGAACACTGAAGCTTTCTTT	CASSPGAPGQLNTEAFF
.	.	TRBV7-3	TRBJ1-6	TGTGCCAGCAGCTTATCCAGGGGAAATTCACCCCTCCACTTT	CASSLSRGNSPLHF
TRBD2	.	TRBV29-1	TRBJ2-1	TGCAGCTCCCGGGGCGGGAGCTCCTACAATGAGCAGTTCTTC	CSSRGGSSYNEQFF
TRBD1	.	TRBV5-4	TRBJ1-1	TGTGCCAGCAGCTCAAGGACAGGGTCGGACACTGAAGCTTTCTTT	CASSSRTGSDTEAFF
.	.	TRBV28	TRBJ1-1	TGTGCCAGCCTAAAAGCGGGGATTAGGAACACTGAAGCTTTCTTT	CASLKAGIRNTEAFF
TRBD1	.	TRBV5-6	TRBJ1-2	TGTGCCAGCAGGGACAGGGCGGTAGATGACTATGGCTACACCTTC	CASRDRAVDDYGYTF
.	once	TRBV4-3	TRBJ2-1	TGCGCCAGCAGCCAAGATTTGGCGGGGTACAATGAGCAGTTCTTC	CASSQDLAGYNEQFF
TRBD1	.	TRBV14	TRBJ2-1	TGTGCCTCCAGGGGGCGCAGTAACAATGAGCAGTTCTTC	CASRGRSNNEQFF
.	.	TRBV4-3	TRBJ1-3	TGCGCCAGCAGCCAAACGCCAGGCCCGTCTGGAAACACCATATATTTT	CASSQTPGPSGNTIYF
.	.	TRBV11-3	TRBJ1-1	TGTGCCAGCAGCTCCCGGGGGAGCGACACTGAAGCTTTCTTT	CASSSRGSDTEAFF
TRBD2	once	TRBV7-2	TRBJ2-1	TGTGCCAGCAGCTTAGTTGTCCTAGCGGGGGAGCAGTTCTTC	CASSLVVLAGEQFF
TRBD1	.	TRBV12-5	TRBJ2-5	TGTGCTAGTGGTGGGGGACAGCAAGAGACCCAGTACTTC	CASGGGQQETQYF
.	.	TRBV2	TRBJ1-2	TGTGCCAGCAGTGAGTGGGGCATTGAGTATGGATATGGCTACACCTTC	CASSEWGIEYGYGYTF
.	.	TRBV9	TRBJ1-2	TGTGCCAGCAGCGTAGTCGGGGGTATGGCCTATGGCTACACCTTC	CASSVVGGMAYGYTF
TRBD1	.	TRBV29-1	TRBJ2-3	TGCAGCGTTGGTAGGACAGGGGCGTTAGATACGCAGTATTTT	CSVGRTGALDTQYF